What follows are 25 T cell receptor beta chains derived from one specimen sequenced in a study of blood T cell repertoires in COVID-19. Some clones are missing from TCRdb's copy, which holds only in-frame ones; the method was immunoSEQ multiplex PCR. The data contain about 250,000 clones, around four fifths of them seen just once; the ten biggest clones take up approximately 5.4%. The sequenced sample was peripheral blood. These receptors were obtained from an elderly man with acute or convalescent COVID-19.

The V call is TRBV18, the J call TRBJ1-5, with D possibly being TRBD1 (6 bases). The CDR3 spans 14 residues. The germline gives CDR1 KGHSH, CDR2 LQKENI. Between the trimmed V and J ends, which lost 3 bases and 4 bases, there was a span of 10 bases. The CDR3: CASSPLQGNQPQHF. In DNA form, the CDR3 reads TGTGCCAGCTCACCCTTACAGGGAAATCAGCCCCAGCATTTT.

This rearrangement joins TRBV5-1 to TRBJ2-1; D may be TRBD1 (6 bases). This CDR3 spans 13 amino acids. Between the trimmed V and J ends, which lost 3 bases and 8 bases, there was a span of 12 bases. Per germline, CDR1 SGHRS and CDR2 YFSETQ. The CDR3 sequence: CASSSLDSYEQFF. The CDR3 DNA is TGCGCCAGCAGCTCCCTGGACAGTTATGAGCAGTTCTTC.

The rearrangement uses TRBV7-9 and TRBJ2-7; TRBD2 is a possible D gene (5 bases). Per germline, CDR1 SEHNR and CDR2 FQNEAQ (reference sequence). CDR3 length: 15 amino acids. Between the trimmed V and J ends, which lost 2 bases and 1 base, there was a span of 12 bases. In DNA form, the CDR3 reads TGTGCCAGCAGCTTACTCGGGGAACCGTCCTACGAGCAGTACTTC. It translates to CASSLLGEPSYEQYF.

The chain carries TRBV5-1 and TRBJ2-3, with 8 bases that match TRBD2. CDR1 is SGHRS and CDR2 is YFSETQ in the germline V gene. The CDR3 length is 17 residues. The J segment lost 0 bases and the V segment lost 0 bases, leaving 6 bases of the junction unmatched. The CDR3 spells CASSLGHTSGSTDTQYF. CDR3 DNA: TGCGCCAGCAGCTTGGGCCATACTAGCGGTAGCACAGATACGCAGTATTTT.

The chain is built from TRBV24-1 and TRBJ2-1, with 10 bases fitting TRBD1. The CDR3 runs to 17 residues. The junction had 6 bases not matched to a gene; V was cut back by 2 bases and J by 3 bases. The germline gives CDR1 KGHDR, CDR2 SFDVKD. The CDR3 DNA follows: TGTGCCACCAGTGATTCAACCGGGACAGGGGTCTACAATGAGCAGTTCTTC. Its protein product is CATSDSTGTGVYNEQFF.

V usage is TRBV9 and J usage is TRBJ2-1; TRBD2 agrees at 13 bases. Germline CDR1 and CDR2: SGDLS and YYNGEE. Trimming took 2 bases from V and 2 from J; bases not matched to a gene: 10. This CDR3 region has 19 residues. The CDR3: CASSVQVTSGGAPYNEQFF. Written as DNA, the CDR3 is TGTGCCAGCAGCGTTCAAGTAACTAGCGGGGGGGCCCCCTACAATGAGCAGTTCTTC. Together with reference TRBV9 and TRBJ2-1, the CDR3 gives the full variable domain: DSGVTQTPKHLITATGQRVTLRCSPRSGDLSVYWYQQSLDQGLQFLIQYYNGEERAKGNILERFSAQQFPDLHSELNLSSLELGDSALYFCASSVQVTSGGAPYNEQFFGPGTRLTVL.

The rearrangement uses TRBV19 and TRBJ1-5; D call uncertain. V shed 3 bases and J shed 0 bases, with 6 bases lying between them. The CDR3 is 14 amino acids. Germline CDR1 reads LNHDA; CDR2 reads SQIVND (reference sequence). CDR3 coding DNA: TGTGCCAGTAGTATCCAGGATAGCAATCAGCCCCAGCATTTT. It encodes CASSIQDSNQPQHF.

The CDR3 DNA reads TGTGCCAGCAGCTTAAAATCCGCATCCGAGCTTCGCACCGGGGAGCTGTTTTTT. The encoded protein is CASSLKSASELRTGELFF. V and J are TRBV7-3 and TRBJ2-2; no clear D. Trimming shortened V by 1 base and J by 4 bases, and 19 bases separated the two germline ends. Germline CDR1 is SGHTA and CDR2 is FQGTGA. The CDR3 is 18 amino acids. Full variable domain (missing parts from reference TRBV7-3 and TRBJ2-2): GAGVSQTPSNKVTEKGKYVELRCDPISGHTALYWYRQSLGQGPEFLIYFQGTGAADDSGLPNDRFFAVRPEGSVSTLKIQRTERGDSAVYLCASSLKSASELRTGELFFGEGSRLTVL.

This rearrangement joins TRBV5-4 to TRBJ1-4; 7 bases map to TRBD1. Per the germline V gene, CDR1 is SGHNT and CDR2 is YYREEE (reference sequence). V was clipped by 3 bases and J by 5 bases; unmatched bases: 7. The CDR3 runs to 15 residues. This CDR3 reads CASSSPGQLNEKLFF. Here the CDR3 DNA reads TGTGCCAGCAGCTCGCCGGGACAGTTAAATGAAAAACTGTTTTTT.

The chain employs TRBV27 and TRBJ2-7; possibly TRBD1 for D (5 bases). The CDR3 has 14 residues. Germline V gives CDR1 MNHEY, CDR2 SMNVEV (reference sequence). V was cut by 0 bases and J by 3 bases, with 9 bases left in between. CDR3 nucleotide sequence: TGTGCCAGCAGTTTATCGAGACAGAACTACGAGCAGTACTTC. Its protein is CASSLSRQNYEQYF.

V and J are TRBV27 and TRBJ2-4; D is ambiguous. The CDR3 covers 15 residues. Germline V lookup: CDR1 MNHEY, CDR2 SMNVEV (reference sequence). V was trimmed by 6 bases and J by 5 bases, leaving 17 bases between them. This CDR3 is CASRKTPRLQNIQYF. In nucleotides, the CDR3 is TGTGCCAGCAGAAAGACCCCGCGGTTACAAAACATTCAGTACTTC.

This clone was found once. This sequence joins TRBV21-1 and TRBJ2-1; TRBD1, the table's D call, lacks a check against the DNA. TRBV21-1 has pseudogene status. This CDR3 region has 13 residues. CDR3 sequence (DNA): TGTGCCATTCCGGGACAGGGGGGGGATGAGCAGTTCTTC. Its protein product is CAIPGQGGDEQFF.

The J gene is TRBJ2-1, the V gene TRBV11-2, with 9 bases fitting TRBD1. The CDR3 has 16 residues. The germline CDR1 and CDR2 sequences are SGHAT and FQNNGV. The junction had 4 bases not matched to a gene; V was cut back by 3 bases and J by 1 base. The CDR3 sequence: CASSFPGQGSYNEQFF. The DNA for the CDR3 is TGTGCCAGCAGCTTCCCGGGACAGGGTTCCTACAATGAGCAGTTCTTC.

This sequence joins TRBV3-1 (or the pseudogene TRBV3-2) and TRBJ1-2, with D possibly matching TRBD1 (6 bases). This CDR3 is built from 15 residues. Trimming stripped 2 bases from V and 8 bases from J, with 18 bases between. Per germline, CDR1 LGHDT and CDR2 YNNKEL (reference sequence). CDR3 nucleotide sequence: TGTGCCAGCAGCCAATACGGGGCAGGGGAAGGCGGCTACACCTTC. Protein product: CASSQYGAGEGGYTF.

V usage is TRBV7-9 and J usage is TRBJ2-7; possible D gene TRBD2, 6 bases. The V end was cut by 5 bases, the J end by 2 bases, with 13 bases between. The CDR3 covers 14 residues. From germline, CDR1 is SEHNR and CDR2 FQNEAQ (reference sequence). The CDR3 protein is CASSREGRTYEQYF. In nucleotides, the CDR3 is TGTGCCAGCAGCCGCGAGGGGAGGACCTACGAGCAGTACTTC.

The CDR3 DNA sequence: TGTGCCAGCTCACGACCAGGGGGTCCCTACGAGCAGTACTTC. Protein: CASSRPGGPYEQYF. The V and J genes are TRBV18 and TRBJ2-7; 7 nucleotides align to TRBD1. CDR3 size: 14 residues. V dropped 4 bases and J dropped 2; count of bases not matched to a gene: 5. In germline, CDR1 is KGHSH, CDR2 LQKENI.

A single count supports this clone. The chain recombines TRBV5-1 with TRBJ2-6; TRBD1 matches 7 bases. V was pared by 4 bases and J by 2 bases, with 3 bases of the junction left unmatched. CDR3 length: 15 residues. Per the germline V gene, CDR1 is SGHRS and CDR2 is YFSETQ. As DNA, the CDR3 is TGCGCCAGCAGCCCGGACAGGACTGGGGCCAACGTCCTGACTTTC. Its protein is CASSPDRTGANVLTF.

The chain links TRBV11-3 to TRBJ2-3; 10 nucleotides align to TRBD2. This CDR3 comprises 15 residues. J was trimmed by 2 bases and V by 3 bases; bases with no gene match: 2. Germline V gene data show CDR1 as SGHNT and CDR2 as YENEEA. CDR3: CASSLGTSDTDTQYF. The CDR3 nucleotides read TGTGCCAGCAGCTTGGGGACTAGCGACACAGATACGCAGTATTTT.

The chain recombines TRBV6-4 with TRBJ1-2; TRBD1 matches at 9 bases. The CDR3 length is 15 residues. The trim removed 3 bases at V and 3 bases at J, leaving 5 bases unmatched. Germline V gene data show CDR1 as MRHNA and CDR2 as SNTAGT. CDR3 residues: CASSEGQGPYYGYTF. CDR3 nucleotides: TGTGCCAGCAGTGAAGGACAGGGGCCGTACTATGGCTACACCTTC.

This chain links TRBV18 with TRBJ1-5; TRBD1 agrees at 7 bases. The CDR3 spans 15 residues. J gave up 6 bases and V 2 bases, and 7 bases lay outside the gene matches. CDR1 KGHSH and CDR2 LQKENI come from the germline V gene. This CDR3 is CASSPTTGVGQPQHF. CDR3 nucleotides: TGTGCCAGCTCACCAACTACAGGGGTGGGTCAGCCCCAGCATTTT.

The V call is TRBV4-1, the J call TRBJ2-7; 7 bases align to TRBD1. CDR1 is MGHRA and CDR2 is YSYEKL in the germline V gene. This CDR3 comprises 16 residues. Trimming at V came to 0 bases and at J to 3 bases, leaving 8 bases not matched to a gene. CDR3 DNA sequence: TGCGCCAGCAGCCAAGATTCTGTTGGACAGGACTACGAGCAGTACTTC. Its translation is CASSQDSVGQDYEQYF.

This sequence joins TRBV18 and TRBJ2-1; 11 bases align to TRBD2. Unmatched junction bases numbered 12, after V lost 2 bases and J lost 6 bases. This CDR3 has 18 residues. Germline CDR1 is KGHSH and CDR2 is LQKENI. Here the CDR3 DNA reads TGTGCCAGCTCACCAAGCCTTAGCGGGAGGGCGCTCGGCAATGAGCAGTTCTTC. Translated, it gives CASSPSLSGRALGNEQFF.

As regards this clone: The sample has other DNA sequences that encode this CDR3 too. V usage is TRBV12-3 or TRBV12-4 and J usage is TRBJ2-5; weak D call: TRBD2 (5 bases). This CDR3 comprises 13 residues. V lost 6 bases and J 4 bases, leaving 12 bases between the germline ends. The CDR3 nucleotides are TGTGCCAGCAGCCTGACTGGGAGAGAGACCCAGTACTTC. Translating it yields CASSLTGRETQYF.

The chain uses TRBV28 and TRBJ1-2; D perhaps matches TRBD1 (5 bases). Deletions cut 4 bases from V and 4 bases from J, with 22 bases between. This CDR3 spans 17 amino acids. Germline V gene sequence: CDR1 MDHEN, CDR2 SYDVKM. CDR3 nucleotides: TGTGCCAGCAGTTCCGCTATAACAGGTTCCGGGCTCTATGGCTACACCTTC. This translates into CASSSAITGSGLYGYTF.

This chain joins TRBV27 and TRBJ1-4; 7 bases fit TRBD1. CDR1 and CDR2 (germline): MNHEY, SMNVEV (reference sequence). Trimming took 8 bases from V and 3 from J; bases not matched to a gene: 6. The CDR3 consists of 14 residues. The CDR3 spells CASSRQGANEKLFF. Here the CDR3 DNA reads TGTGCCAGCTCGAGACAGGGCGCTAATGAAAAACTGTTTTTT.